Listed here are 22 T cell receptor beta chains from one sample, sequenced in a study of CD4 T cells in relation to SARS-CoV-2 and coronaviruses. Antigens for these TCRs are unknown. The unexposed donors gave CD4+ T cells in about 2010-2018, prior to COVID-19. The cells were cultured for approximately 10 days before CD4+ T cells were isolated. Profiling relied on immunoSEQ multiplex PCR, and the TCRdb table lists in-frame clones only, not all of them. The sample yields tens of thousands of clones, roughly 80% seen once. Sequenced sample: CD4+ T cells from PBMCs, cultured in vitro. The receptors here all came from a human donor in good health.

This chain joins TRBV7-6 and TRBJ2-7, with 10 bases identical to TRBD2. The germline gives CDR1 SGHVS, CDR2 FNYEAQ. J lost 5 bases, V lost 2 bases, and 12 bases had no gene match. This CDR3 has 17 amino acids. CDR3 sequence (DNA): TGTGCCAGCAGCTTATTCAGCGGGAGGGCCCTCGGCGACGAGCAGTACTTC. It encodes CASSLFSGRALGDEQYF. Complete variable domain (other parts from reference TRBV7-6 and TRBJ2-7): GAGVSQSPRYKVTKRGQDVALRCDPISGHVSLYWYRQALGQGPEFLTYFNYEAQQDKSGLPNDRFSAERPEGSISTLTIQRTEQRDSAMYRCASSLFSGRALGDEQYFGPGTRLTVT.

The chain has TRBV7-9 and TRBJ2-7, with TRBD1 matching 8 bases. CDR1 and CDR2 from the germline V gene are SEHNR and FQNEAQ (reference sequence). V gave up 1 base and J gave up 12 bases; unmatched junction bases: 5. The CDR3 has 12 residues. As DNA, the CDR3 is TGTGCCAGCAGCTTAGGGGCAGGGGGCTGGTACTTC. It yields the protein CASSLGAGGWYF.

This clone was seen only a few times. This chain links TRBV9 with TRBJ1-5, with D unclear. CDR3 length: 14 amino acids. The V gene lost 9 bases and the J gene lost 0 bases, with 13 bases spanning the gap. Germline CDR1 reads SGDLS; CDR2 reads YYNGEE. The DNA for the CDR3 is TGTGCCATGTTCGGGCTAGATAGCAATCAGCCCCAGCATTTT. This encodes CAMFGLDSNQPQHF.

CDR3: CASSLATGGWSNEKLFF. DNA of the CDR3: TGTGCCAGCAGCTTAGCGACAGGGGGCTGGTCTAATGAAAAACTGTTTTTT. This sequence joins TRBV7-9 and TRBJ1-4; 10 bases match TRBD1. In germline, CDR1 is SEHNR, CDR2 FQNEAQ (reference sequence). This CDR3 is built from 17 residues. J was trimmed by 3 bases and V by 0 bases; bases with no gene match: 4.

The V and J genes are TRBV18 and TRBJ2-7, with D perhaps TRBD1 (5 bases). This CDR3 comprises 13 residues. V lost 6 bases to trimming and J lost 3 bases, with 12 bases between them. Germline assignment: CDR1 KGHSH and CDR2 LQKENI. CDR3 region: CASSPGSDYEQYF. The CDR3 DNA sequence: TGTGCCAGCTCCCCAGGGTCAGACTACGAGCAGTACTTC.

The J gene is TRBJ1-1, the V gene TRBV9, with D perhaps TRBD1 (5 bases). The CDR3 loop spans 16 amino acids. Germline V lookup: CDR1 SGDLS, CDR2 YYNGEE. Trimming took off 4 bases at V and 0 bases at J, with 16 bases between the two ends. This chain's CDR3 is CASSPRAGLMNTEAFF. CDR3 in DNA: TGTGCCAGCAGCCCCCGGGCAGGGTTAATGAACACTGAAGCTTTCTTT.

This clone was recorded a few times. This chain uses TRBV5-8 with TRBJ1-4, with TRBD1 as a possible D gene (5 bases). Germline loops: CDR1 SGHTS, CDR2 YDEGEE. Trimming took 4 bases from V and 8 from J, leaving 12 bases between them. The CDR3 consists of 13 residues. CDR3 amino acids: CASSRDVAEKLFF. CDR3 DNA: TGTGCCAGCAGCCGGGACGTGGCCGAAAAACTGTTTTTT.

Notes on this clone: Distinct nucleotide sequences in the sample also encode this CDR3. The chain carries TRBV11-1 and TRBJ2-5; unclear D gene. Trimming took 3 bases from V and 1 from J, leaving 0 bases between them. From germline, CDR1 is SGHAT and CDR2 FQDESV (reference sequence). The length of the CDR3 is 11 residues. The CDR3 spells CASSFQETQYF. The DNA of the CDR3 is TGTGCCAGCAGCTTCCAAGAGACCCAGTACTTC.

This clone was detected a few times. J is TRBJ1-1 and V is TRBV30, with unresolved D. V shed 5 bases and J shed 0 bases, with 10 bases lying between them. Germline-derived CDR1 and CDR2 are GTSNPN and SVGIG (reference sequence). The CDR3 runs 13 residues. CDR3 sequence (DNA): TGTGCCTGGGCGGCGGGGATGAACACTGAAGCTTTCTTT. It yields the protein CAWAAGMNTEAFF.

The CDR3 DNA is TGTGCCAGCAGTGACAGATGGCGGAATTCACCCCTCCACTTT. This codes for CASSDRWRNSPLHF. The chain carries TRBV6-1 and TRBJ1-6; D ambiguous. CDR1 and CDR2 (germline): MNHNS, SASEGT. V was clipped by 3 bases and J by 7 bases, with 10 bases between them. This CDR3 is 14 amino acids long.

This clone was counted a few times. The genes are TRBV5-1 and TRBJ2-7; the D call may be TRBD1 or TRBD2 (5 bases each). The V and J ends lost 2 bases and 6 bases respectively, with 21 bases between them. Germline lookup yields CDR1 SGHRS and CDR2 YFSETQ. The CDR3 has 16 amino acids. CDR3 in amino acids: CASSFASGTQSGEQYF. The CDR3 coding sequence is TGCGCCAGCAGCTTCGCATCCGGGACCCAGAGTGGCGAGCAGTACTTC.

In nucleotides, the CDR3 is TGTGCCACCAGTGAGGGACAGGGACCTTCCCTCTATGGCTACACCTTC. Amino acid sequence: CATSEGQGPSLYGYTF. The gene calls are TRBV24-1 and TRBJ1-2; 9 bases agree with TRBD1. The CDR3 consists of 16 residues. V was pared by 4 bases and J by 4 bases, with 9 bases of the junction left unmatched. The germline CDR1 and CDR2 sequences are KGHDR and SFDVKD.

V and J are TRBV10-3 and TRBJ1-1, with D hard to call. The germline V gene has CDR1 ENHRY and CDR2 SYGVKD. The V end lost 4 bases, the J end lost 0 bases, and 6 bases lay between the germline ends. The CDR3 covers 13 residues. The CDR3 sequence is CAISVNLNTEAFF. The CDR3 coding sequence is TGTGCCATCAGTGTCAACTTGAACACTGAAGCTTTCTTT.

The chain joins TRBV18 to TRBJ2-7, with D possibly matching TRBD1 (6 bases). The CDR3 has 15 amino acids. CDR1 is KGHSH, CDR2 LQKENI, per germline. Trimming removed 3 bases from V and 5 bases from J, with 17 bases in between. The CDR3 loop reads CASSPLRDTGHEQYF. The CDR3 DNA reads TGTGCCAGCTCACCCCTCCGGGACACCGGCCACGAGCAGTACTTC.

The chain combines TRBV5-1 with TRBJ1-1; D call uncertain. With 0 bases removed from V and 5 bases from J, the gap between germline ends came to 5 bases. This CDR3 has 12 amino acids. Germline CDR1 is SGHRS and CDR2 is YFSETQ. CDR3 in DNA: TGCGCCAGCAGCTTGGTGGGGACTGAAGCTTTCTTT. Its protein product is CASSLVGTEAFF.

CDR3 sequence: CASTLSGTQANEQYF. The CDR3 DNA reads TGTGCCAGCACCCTTTCCGGGACTCAAGCCAACGAGCAGTACTTC. The chain combines TRBV2 with TRBJ2-7; a weak D match, TRBD2 (6 bases). V dropped 7 bases and J dropped 5 bases, with 21 bases sitting between them. Germline lookup yields CDR1 SNHLY and CDR2 FYNNEI. The length of the CDR3 is 15 residues.

The rearrangement uses TRBV6-5 and TRBJ1-4, with TRBD1 as a possible D gene (5 bases). Germline CDR1 is MNHEY and CDR2 is SVGAGI. V lost 7 bases, J lost 5 bases, and 11 bases lay in between. This CDR3 is built from 13 residues. The CDR3 sequence: CASKGTLNEKLFF. CDR3 in DNA: TGTGCCAGCAAGGGGACCCTGAATGAAAAACTGTTTTTT.

This chain uses TRBV3-1 (or the pseudogene TRBV3-2) with TRBJ1-2; D gene uncertain. V lost 1 base to trimming and J lost 8 bases, with 5 bases between them. Germline CDR1 is LGHDT and CDR2 is YNNKEL (reference sequence). The CDR3 is 11 residues long. The CDR3 loop is CASSQAGGYTF. The CDR3 nucleotides read TGTGCCAGCAGCCAAGCGGGAGGCTACACCTTC.

The chain recombines TRBV5-8 with TRBJ1-3; D is ambiguous. This CDR3 comprises 14 residues. CDR1 is SGHTS, CDR2 YDEGEE, per germline. V was pared by 1 base and J by 0 bases, with 5 bases between. The CDR3 reads CASSLWSSGNTIYF. CDR3 nucleotides: TGTGCCAGCAGCTTGTGGAGCTCTGGAAACACCATATATTTT. Full variable domain (rest looked up from reference TRBV5-8 and TRBJ1-3): EAGVTQSPTHLIKTRGQQATLRCSPISGHTSVYWYQQALGLGLQFLLWYDEGEERNRGNFPPRFSGRQFPNYSSELNVNALELEDSALYLCASSLWSSGNTIYFGEGSWLTVV.

V gene TRBV29-1 combines with J gene TRBJ1-1; D is ambiguous. Germline loops: CDR1 SQVTM, CDR2 ANQGSEA. The V end lost 2 bases, the J end lost 10 bases, and 11 bases lay between the germline ends. This CDR3 region has 11 residues. The DNA for the CDR3 is TGCAGCGTTGAAAGCCTTTACGGAGCTTTCTTT. Encoded protein: CSVESLYGAFF. Full variable domain (remainder filled in from reference TRBV29-1 and TRBJ1-1): SAVISQKPSRDICQRGTSLTIQCQVDSQVTMMFWYRQQPGQSLTLIATANQGSEATYESGFVIDKFPISRPNLTFSTLTVSNMSPEDSSIYLCSVESLYGAFFGQGTRLTVV.

V and J are TRBV6-5 and TRBJ2-1, with D uncertain. The V and J ends lost 7 bases and 8 bases respectively, with 21 bases between them. This CDR3 has 15 residues. Germline loops: CDR1 MNHEY, CDR2 SVGAGI. The CDR3 DNA reads as TGTGCCAGCAAGGTCTTCCGGACCTTGAGAGATGAGCAGTTCTTC. Amino acids: CASKVFRTLRDEQFF.

With respect to this clone: Other DNA sequences within the sample encode an identical CDR3. The chain has TRBV2 and TRBJ1-4, with 7 bases lining up with TRBD1. Germline CDR1 reads SNHLY; CDR2 reads FYNNEI. The trim removed 5 bases at V and 0 bases at J, leaving 6 bases unmatched. The CDR3 loop spans 16 amino acids. CDR3 sequence reads: CASSQQGGTTNEKLFF. The DNA for the CDR3 is TGTGCCAGCAGTCAGCAAGGGGGCACAACTAATGAAAAACTGTTTTTT.